Below, 17 T cell receptor beta chains from the same sample are listed, as sequenced in a study of OX40 agonist ivuxolimab in advanced cancers. Repertoires were generated with immunoSEQ multiplex PCR, while TCRdb's copy carries only in-frame clones and drops some. The sample records over 15,000 clones, 73% being singletons. This specimen consisted of CD4+ or CD8+ T cells sorted from blood, obtained in a trial of the OX40 agonist ivuxolimab. These receptors came from an adult with an advanced solid tumor such as melanoma, head and neck, liver or kidney cancer.

The V and J genes are TRBV30 and TRBJ2-1; TRBD2 matches at 7 bases. J lost 6 bases, V lost 0 bases, and 23 bases had no gene match. CDR1 and CDR2 (germline): GTSNPN, SVGIG (reference sequence). CDR3 length: 20 amino acids. This chain's CDR3 is CAWSVLSLPTGGSGFNEQFF. Written as DNA, the CDR3 is TGTGCCTGGAGTGTACTCTCCCTTCCAACGGGGGGATCGGGGTTCAATGAGCAGTTCTTC.

V gene TRBV5-6 combines with J gene TRBJ1-2; D is unresolved. V dropped 2 bases and J dropped 4 bases, with 12 bases sitting between them. The germline gives CDR1 SGHDT, CDR2 YYEEEE. The CDR3 is made up of 14 amino acids. The CDR3 bases are TGTGCCAGCAGCTTTTCCACGAATACCTATGGCTACACCTTC. This translates into CASSFSTNTYGYTF.

This clone came up a few times. V gene TRBV7-8 combines with J gene TRBJ2-1; 10 nucleotides align to TRBD2. CDR3 size: 17 residues. With V trimmed by 3 bases and J by 4 bases, 9 bases remained unmatched. Per the germline V gene, CDR1 is SGHVS and CDR2 is FQNEAQ. CDR3 loop: CASSFLAGVKGYNEQFF. In nucleotides, the CDR3 is TGTGCCAGCAGCTTTCTAGCGGGAGTTAAGGGATACAATGAGCAGTTCTTC.

The rearrangement links TRBV18 to TRBJ2-7; no clear D gene. Per germline, CDR1 KGHSH and CDR2 LQKENI. The CDR3 runs to 16 residues. The V end was cut by 0 bases, the J end by 6 bases, with 18 bases between. CDR3 in DNA: TGTGCCAGCTCACCACCTTTTGGATCCAGAGCCTTCGAGCAGTACTTC. Its translation: CASSPPFGSRAFEQYF.

This clone has a handful of counts. This sequence joins TRBV5-6 and TRBJ2-3, with D perhaps TRBD2 (5 bases). Germline V gene data show CDR1 as SGHDT and CDR2 as YYEEEE. V was shortened by 3 bases and J by 4 bases, with 6 bases between the two germline ends. CDR3 length equals 12 residues. In DNA, the CDR3 is TGTGCCAGCAGCTCACTAGCAGATACGCAGTATTTT. Protein: CASSSLADTQYF.

The chain has TRBV11-2 and TRBJ2-7; D gene unclear. Germline V CDR1 and CDR2: SGHAT, FQNNGV. Trimming stripped 7 bases from V and 0 bases from J, with 4 bases between. CDR3 length: 11 amino acids. The CDR3, as DNA: TGTGCCAGCATTGGCTCCTACGAGCAGTACTTC. Protein sequence: CASIGSYEQYF.

Within the sample, this clone is medium-sized. The rearrangement links TRBV29-1 to TRBJ2-1; possibly TRBD2 for D (6 bases). The CDR3 extends over 15 amino acids. Germline V gene data show CDR1 as SQVTM and CDR2 as ANQGSEA. Trimming cost V 6 bases and J 4 bases, with 19 bases left between them. The CDR3 region is CSVKAGGTGYNEQFF. The CDR3 DNA reads TGCAGCGTGAAGGCCGGAGGGACGGGATACAATGAGCAGTTCTTC.

In this sample, this clone turned up a few times. This chain links TRBV6-5 with TRBJ1-5; D gene ambiguous. CDR1 is MNHEY, CDR2 SVGAGI, per germline. V lost 0 bases to trimming and J lost 7 bases, with 10 bases between them. The CDR3 length is 14 residues. CDR3 protein: CASSYSGVGQPQHF. The CDR3 DNA sequence: TGTGCCAGCAGTTACTCCGGGGTTGGGCAGCCCCAGCATTTT.

The chain carries TRBV4-3 and TRBJ2-2; TRBD1 aligns across 8 bases. CDR3 size: 17 residues. The germline gives CDR1 LGHNA, CDR2 YSLEER. V lost 0 bases, J lost 2 bases, and 5 bases stayed unmatched. Here the CDR3 reads CASSQEGRGPNTGELFF. The CDR3 DNA reads TGCGCCAGCAGCCAAGAGGGCAGGGGGCCTAACACCGGGGAGCTGTTTTTT.

As DNA, the CDR3 is TGTGCCAGCAGTCCGATGACAGGGGCCTTCTACGAGCAGTACTTC. Its translation is CASSPMTGAFYEQYF. The V and J genes are TRBV6-5 and TRBJ2-7; 8 positions agree with TRBD1. This CDR3 region has 15 residues. Trimming at V came to 5 bases and at J to 3 bases, leaving 9 bases not matched to a gene. Germline lookup yields CDR1 MNHEY and CDR2 SVGAGI.

The rearrangement links TRBV9 to TRBJ1-6; no firm D call. Germline V gene lookup returns CDR1 SGDLS and CDR2 YYNGEE. The ends were cut back, 2 bases at V and 6 bases at J, with 12 bases in the middle. The CDR3 has 15 residues. CDR3 nucleotide sequence: TGTGCCAGCAGCGTTGCGGGTGCGCTTAATTCACCCCTCCACTTT. Its protein is CASSVAGALNSPLHF.

This sequence joins TRBV30 and TRBJ2-3, with 10 bases aligning to TRBD2. V was clipped by 1 base and J by 4 bases; unmatched bases: 2. Germline V CDR1 and CDR2: GTSNPN, SVGIG (reference sequence). CDR3 length: 14 residues. The CDR3 sequence: CAWSGSGRADTQYF. The CDR3 DNA follows: TGTGCCTGGAGTGGAAGCGGGAGGGCAGATACGCAGTATTTT.

This sequence joins TRBV5-1 and TRBJ2-5; D assignment may be TRBD1 or TRBD2 (6 bases each). Germline assignment: CDR1 SGHRS and CDR2 YFSETQ. CDR3 length: 15 residues. Trimming shortened V by 3 bases and J by 5 bases, and 17 bases separated the two germline ends. This CDR3 reads CASSSGTSEGETQYF. CDR3 coding DNA: TGCGCCAGCAGCTCCGGGACATCGGAGGGGGAGACCCAGTACTTC.

This chain uses TRBV7-8 with TRBJ1-2; possible D gene TRBD1, 5 bases. Trimming took 5 bases from V and 4 from J, leaving 17 bases between them. CDR1 SGHVS and CDR2 FQNEAQ come from the germline V gene. CDR3 length: 15 amino acids. This chain's CDR3 is CASSLGTSAVYGYTF. In DNA form, the CDR3 reads TGTGCCAGCAGCCTTGGGACCTCGGCGGTCTATGGCTACACCTTC.

The chain couples TRBV28 to TRBJ1-1, with no clear D. Trimming shortened V by 6 bases and J by 3 bases, and 20 bases separated the two germline ends. Germline CDR1 reads MDHEN; CDR2 reads SYDVKM. CDR3 length equals 16 residues. CDR3: CASSSILYNWDTEAFF. The DNA for the CDR3 is TGTGCCAGCAGCTCCATCCTCTATAATTGGGACACTGAAGCTTTCTTT.

The J gene is TRBJ2-7, the V gene TRBV6-1; unclear D gene. CDR3 length equals 11 residues. The germline gives CDR1 MNHNS, CDR2 SASEGT. V shed 4 bases and J shed 4 bases, with 5 bases lying between them. CDR3 loop: CASSGLYEQYF. For the CDR3, the DNA is TGTGCCAGCAGTGGGTTATACGAGCAGTACTTC.

The chain has TRBV27 and TRBJ2-7; the D gene is possibly TRBD1 (6 bases). Per germline, CDR1 MNHEY and CDR2 SMNVEV (reference sequence). CDR3 length: 15 amino acids. The V and J ends lost 6 bases and 4 bases respectively, with 19 bases between them. CDR3 protein: CASSLQQGTGYEQYF. The CDR3 nucleotides are TGTGCCAGCAGCCTACAACAGGGAACAGGGTACGAGCAGTACTTC.